The entry below describes one TCR beta chain. What this receptor recognizes is not known. No qualities accompany the bases; no much larger clone lies one base away. The data were obtained in a study of T cell changes during pregnancy in multiple sclerosis (dated by TCRdb to the late 2010s). For context, the study as a whole: The study examined how the T cell repertoire changed over the course of pregnancy in women with multiple sclerosis.

Based on the germline V gene, the CDR1 and CDR2 sequences are KGHSH and LQKENI. For this chain, trimming is 2 bases at the V end and 5 bases at the J end, and the number of junction bases without a gene match is 15. From the cysteine through the phenylalanine, the CDR3 covers 19 amino acids. Just the 57-base CDR3 DNA is kept, in frame starting at base 1. The protocol used for the library was the immunoSEQ multiplex PCR assay. The immuneACCESS repertoire file appears here via TCRdb, limited to in-frame rearrangements. These files lack a portion of the clones; in checked studies, under half of the deficit traces to unresolved V genes, and the cause of the others is not known. This sample comprises fewer than 85,000 clones, 93% of them detected only once. The ten top clones hold under 3% of the sample.

The source of this sequence is a female donor with multiple sclerosis, enrolled in a pregnancy study. This sequence uses TRBV18 and TRBJ1-5, with TRBD1 matching 10 junction bases. The sample in question was peripheral blood, obtained in the second trimester of pregnancy. The CDR3 protein is CASSPRRQGALQLDQPQHF. The DNA sequence follows: TGTGCCAGCTCACCAAGAAGACAGGGGGCCCTGCAGCTGGATCAGCCCCAGCATTTT.